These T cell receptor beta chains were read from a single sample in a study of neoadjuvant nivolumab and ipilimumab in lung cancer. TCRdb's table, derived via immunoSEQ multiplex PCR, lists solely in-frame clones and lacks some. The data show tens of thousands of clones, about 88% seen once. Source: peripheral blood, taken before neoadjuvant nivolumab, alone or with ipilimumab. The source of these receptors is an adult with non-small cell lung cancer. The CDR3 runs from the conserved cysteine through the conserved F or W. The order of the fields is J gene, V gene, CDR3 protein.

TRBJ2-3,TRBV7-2,CASSYLGQGMTDTQYF
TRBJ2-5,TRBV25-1,CASSGLAGGETQYF
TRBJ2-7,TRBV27,CASWTSGRGDEQYF
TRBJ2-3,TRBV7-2,CASSRLAGTDTQYF
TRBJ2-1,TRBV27,CASSPLATEGQHEQFF
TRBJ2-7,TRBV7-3,CASSSGQGTAYEQYF
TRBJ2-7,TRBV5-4,CASSQDPGTGPTEQYF
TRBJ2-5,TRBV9,CASSPGQLKETQYF
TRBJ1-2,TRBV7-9,CASSLFSAYGYTF
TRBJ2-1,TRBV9,CASGPGGEFNEQFF
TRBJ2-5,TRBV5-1,CASSLGGTGQETQYF
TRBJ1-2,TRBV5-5,CASSTQTGGISGYTF
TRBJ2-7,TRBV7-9,CASSLAFGGNYEQYF
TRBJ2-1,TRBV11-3,CASSPGKYNEQFF
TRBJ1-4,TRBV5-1,CASSFQQGPNEKLFF
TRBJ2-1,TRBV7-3,CASSLTSGRANEQFF
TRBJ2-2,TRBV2,CASGGGGPTGELFF
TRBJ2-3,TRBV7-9,CASSLASGLGADTQYF
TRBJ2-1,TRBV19,CASIGLAHNEQFF
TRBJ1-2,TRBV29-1,CSVEREYGYTF
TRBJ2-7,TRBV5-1,CASSLVPAGVYEQYF
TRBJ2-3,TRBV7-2,CASSLAGLSSRTQYF